Reported below is one T cell receptor (beta chain). Its antigen is unknown. Germline values: CDR1 SGDLS, CDR2 YYNGEE. This CDR3 is 14 amino acids long. Trimming stripped 4 bases from V and 4 bases from J, with 11 bases between. This specimen comes from a study of T-cell memory formation after mild COVID-19. One entry per CDR3 protein results from TCRdb running MiXCR on the 5' RACE reads. The table shows 75,000 to 95,000 distinct CDR3 sequences, with roughly an eighth occurring only once. Study results and limitations: Mainly CM and EM harbored the contracting CD4+ clones; mainly EMRA harbored the CD8+ ones.

The sequenced sample was PBMCs or a T cell subset sorted from them (not recorded which). The chain employs TRBV9 and TRBJ1-4; D perhaps matches TRBD1 (6 bases). The sequence derives from an adult woman who had mild COVID-19 (a few samples of this study predate the infection). Cell type and time point are not known. The chain's CDR3 is CASSRGGINEKLFF. CDR3 sequence (DNA): TGTGCCAGCAGCCGAGGGGGGATTAATGAAAAACTGTTTTTT.